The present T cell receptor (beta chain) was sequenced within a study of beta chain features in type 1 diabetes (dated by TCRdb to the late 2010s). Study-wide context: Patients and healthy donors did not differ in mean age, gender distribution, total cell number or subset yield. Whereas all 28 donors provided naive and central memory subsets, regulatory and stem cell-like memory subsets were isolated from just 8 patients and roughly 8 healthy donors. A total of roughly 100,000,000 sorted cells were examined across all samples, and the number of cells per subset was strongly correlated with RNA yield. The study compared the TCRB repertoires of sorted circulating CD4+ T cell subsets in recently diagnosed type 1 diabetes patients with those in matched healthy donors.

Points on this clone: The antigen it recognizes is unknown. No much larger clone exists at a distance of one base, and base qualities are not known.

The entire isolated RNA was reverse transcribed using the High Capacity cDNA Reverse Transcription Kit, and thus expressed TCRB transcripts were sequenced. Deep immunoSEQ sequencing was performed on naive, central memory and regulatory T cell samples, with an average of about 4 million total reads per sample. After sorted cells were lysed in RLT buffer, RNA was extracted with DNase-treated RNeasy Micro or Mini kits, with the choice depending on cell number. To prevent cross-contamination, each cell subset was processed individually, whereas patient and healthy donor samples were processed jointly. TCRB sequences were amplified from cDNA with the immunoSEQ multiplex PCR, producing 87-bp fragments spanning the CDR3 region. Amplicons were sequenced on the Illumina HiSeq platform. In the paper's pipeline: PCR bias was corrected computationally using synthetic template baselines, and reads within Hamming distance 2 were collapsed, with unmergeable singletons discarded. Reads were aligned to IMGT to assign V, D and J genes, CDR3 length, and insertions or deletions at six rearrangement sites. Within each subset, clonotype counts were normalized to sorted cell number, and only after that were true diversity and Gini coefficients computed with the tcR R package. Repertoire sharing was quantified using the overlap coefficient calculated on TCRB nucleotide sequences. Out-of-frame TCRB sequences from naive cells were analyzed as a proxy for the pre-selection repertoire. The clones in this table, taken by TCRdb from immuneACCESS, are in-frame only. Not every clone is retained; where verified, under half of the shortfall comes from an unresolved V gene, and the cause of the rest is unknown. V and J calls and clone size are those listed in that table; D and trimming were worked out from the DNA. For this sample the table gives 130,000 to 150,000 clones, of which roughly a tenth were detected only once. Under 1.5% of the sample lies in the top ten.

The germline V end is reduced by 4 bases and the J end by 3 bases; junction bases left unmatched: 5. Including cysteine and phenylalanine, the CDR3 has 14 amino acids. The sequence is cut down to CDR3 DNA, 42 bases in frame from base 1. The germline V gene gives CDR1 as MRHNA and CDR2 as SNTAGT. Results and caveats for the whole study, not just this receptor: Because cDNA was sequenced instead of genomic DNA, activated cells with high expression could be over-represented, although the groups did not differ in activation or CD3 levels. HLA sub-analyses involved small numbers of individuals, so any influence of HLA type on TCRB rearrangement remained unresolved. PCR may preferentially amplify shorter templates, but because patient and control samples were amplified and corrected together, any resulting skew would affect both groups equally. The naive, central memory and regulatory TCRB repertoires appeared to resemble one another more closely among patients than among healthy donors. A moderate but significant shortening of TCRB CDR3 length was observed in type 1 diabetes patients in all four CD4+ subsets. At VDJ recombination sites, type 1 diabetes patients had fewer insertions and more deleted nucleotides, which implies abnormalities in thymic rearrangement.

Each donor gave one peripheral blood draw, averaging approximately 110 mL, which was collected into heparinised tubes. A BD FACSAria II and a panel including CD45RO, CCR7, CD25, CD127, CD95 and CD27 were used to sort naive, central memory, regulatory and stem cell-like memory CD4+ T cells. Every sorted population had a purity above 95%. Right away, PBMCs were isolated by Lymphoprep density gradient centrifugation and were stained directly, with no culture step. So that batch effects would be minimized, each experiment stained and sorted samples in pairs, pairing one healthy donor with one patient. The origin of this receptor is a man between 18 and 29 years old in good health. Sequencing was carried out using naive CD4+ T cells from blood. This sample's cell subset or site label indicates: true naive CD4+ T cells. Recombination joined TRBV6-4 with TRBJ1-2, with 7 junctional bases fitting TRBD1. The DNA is TGTGCCAGCAGTGTCCGGACAGGCGACTATGGCTACACCTTC. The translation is CASSVRTGDYGYTF.